This note documents a single T cell receptor beta chain sequence. Its antigen is as yet unknown. The primer mix had 60 Vbeta and 13 Jbeta primers. Sequencing was performed with immunoSEQ multiplex PCR; in TCRdb, only in-frame clones are kept and a portion is missing. The sample includes 180,000 or so clones, approximately 79% of them seen just once. Trimming cost V 10 bases and J 8 bases, with 15 bases left between them. Per germline, CDR1 LNHDA and CDR2 SQIVND (reference sequence). The CDR3 is made up of 12 amino acids. This sample is drawn from a study of cytomegalovirus exposure and HLA in healthy donors. General observations from the study: Presence/absence analyses took donor sequencing depth as roughly uniform. Several of the most significant clusters appeared linked to common viral pathogens, based on a later analysis. It was reported that TCR beta sequences correctly inferred the HLA-A and HLA-B alleles for most subjects. A later analysis reportedly found fewer N-insertions in an Asian-associated ancestry cluster than the roughly 680-donor mean.

The source is a middle-aged man in good health and CMV-seropositive. This chain links TRBV19 with TRBJ2-4, with D perhaps TRBD2 (6 bases). Sequences were obtained from PBMCs. The CDR3 is CATRELGDIQYF. For the CDR3, the DNA is TGTGCCACCCGGGAGCTCGGGGACATTCAGTACTTC.